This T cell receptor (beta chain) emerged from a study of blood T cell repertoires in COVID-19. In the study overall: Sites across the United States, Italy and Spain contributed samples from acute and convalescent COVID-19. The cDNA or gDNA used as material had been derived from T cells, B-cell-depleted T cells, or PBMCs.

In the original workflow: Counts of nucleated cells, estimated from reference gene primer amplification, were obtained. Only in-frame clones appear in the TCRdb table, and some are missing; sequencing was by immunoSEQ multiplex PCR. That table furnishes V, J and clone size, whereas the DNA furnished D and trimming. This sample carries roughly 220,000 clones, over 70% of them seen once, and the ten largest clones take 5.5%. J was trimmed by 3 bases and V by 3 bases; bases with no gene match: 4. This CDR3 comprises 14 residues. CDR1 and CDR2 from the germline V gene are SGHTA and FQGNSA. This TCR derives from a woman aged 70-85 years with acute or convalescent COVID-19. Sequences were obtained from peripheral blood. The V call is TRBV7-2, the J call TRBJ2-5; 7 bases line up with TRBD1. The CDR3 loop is CASSFHRGEETQYF. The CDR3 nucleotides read TGTGCCAGCAGCTTCCACAGGGGCGAAGAGACCCAGTACTTC.